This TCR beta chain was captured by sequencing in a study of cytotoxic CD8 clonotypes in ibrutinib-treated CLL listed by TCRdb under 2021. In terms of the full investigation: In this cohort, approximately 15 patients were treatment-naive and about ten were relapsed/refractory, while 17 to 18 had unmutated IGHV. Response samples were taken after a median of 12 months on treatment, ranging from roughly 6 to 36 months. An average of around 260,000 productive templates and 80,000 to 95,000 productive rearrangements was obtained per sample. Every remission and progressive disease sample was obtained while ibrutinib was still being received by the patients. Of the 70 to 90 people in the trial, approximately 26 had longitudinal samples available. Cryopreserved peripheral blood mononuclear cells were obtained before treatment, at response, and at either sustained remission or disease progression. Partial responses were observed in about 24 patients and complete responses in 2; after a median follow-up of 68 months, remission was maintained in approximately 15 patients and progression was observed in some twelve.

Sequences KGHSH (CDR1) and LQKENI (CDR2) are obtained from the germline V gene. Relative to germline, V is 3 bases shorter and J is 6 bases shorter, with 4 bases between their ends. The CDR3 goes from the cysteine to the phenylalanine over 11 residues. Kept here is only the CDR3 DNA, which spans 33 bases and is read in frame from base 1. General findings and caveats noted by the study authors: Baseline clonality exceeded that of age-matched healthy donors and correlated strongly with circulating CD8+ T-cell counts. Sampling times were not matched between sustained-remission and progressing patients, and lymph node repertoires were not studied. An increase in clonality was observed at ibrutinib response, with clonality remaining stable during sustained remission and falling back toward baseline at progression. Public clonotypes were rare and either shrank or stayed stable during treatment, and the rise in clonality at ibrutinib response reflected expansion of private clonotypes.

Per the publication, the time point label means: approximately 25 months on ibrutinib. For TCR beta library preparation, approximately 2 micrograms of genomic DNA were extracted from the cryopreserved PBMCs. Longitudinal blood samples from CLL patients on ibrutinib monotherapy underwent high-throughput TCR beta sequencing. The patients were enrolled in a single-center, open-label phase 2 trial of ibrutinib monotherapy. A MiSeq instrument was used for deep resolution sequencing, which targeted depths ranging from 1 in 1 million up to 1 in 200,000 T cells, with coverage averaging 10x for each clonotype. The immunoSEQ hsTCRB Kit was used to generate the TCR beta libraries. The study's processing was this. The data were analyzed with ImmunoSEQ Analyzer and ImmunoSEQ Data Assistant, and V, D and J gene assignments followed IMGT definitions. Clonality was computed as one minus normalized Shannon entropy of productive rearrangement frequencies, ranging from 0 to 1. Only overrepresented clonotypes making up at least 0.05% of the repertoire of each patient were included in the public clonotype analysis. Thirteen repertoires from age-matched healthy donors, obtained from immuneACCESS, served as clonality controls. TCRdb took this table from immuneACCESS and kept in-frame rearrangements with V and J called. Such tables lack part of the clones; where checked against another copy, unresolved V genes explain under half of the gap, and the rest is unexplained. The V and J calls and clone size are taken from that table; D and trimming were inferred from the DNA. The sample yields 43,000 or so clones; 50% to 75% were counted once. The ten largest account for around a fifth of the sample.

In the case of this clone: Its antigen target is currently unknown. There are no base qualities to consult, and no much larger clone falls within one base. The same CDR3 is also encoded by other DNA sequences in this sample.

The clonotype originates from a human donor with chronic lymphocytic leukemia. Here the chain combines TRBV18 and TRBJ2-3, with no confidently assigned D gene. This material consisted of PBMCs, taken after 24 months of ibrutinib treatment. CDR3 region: CASSPADTQYF. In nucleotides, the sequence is TGTGCCAGCTCACCTGCGGATACGCAGTATTTT.